This is a list of T cell receptor beta chains from one sample in a study of blood T cell repertoires in COVID-19. Only in-frame clones appear in the TCRdb table, and some are missing; sequencing was by immunoSEQ multiplex PCR. The sample yields roughly 250,000 clones, 91% seen once. The sample taken for sequencing was peripheral blood. The receptors were sampled from a person aged 18-30 years with COVID-19, enrolled during active disease. Each CDR3 is given with its conserved first and last residue. The order of the fields is CDR3 DNA, CDR3 protein, V gene, J gene, clone size, D gene. The D gene is left open where the match is weak. The size field is filled for only some rows; it gives once, few, many or a size class.

TGTGCCAGCAGACAGGGAAACACCATATATTTT	CASRQGNTIYF	TRBV3-1/TRBV3-2	TRBJ1-3	few	-
TGTGCCATCAGTGAGGGGGGGTCCTCTTCTGGGGCCAACGTCCTGACTTTC	CAISEGGSSSGANVLTF	TRBV10-3	TRBJ2-6	-	-
TGTGCTAGTGGTTTGGGACCGGGACTAGCGGGGCCCTCTCGGTTCTTC	CASGLGPGLAGPSRFF	TRBV12-5	TRBJ2-1	-	TRBD2
TGTGCCAGTCGACAGGGCCTCACCCCCTATGGCTACACCTTC	CASRQGLTPYGYTF	TRBV7-9	TRBJ1-2	-	TRBD1
TGTGCCAGCTCACCGGGACTAGCTGCTAGCACAGATACGCAGTATTTT	CASSPGLAASTDTQYF	TRBV18	TRBJ2-3	-	TRBD2
TGTGCCAGCAGCGCAAGTTTTGCGGGGACCACTGAAGCTTTCTTT	CASSASFAGTTEAFF	TRBV9	TRBJ1-1	-	-
TGTGCCAGCAGCCAAGATCCTTTCGGACAGGGGACTTCACCCCTCCACTTT	CASSQDPFGQGTSPLHF	TRBV3-1/TRBV3-2	TRBJ1-6	-	TRBD1
TGTGCCGCAGGAAAAGGCTACGAGCAGTACTTC	CAAGKGYEQYF	TRBV24-1	TRBJ2-7	-	-
TGTGCCAGCAGTCCCGGACAGGGGCCCTGGCAGCCCCAGCATTTT	CASSPGQGPWQPQHF	TRBV27	TRBJ1-5	-	TRBD1
TGTGCCAGCAGCTTGGTTGCGGGGGGCCCCATGAACACTGAAGCTTTCTTT	CASSLVAGGPMNTEAFF	TRBV5-6	TRBJ1-1	few	-
TGTGCCAGCAGCGAAAGCCCCTCCAAAAACATTCAGTACTTC	CASSESPSKNIQYF	TRBV9	TRBJ2-4	-	-
TGTGCCAGCAGCTTGAAGGGACTAGCGGGAGGGCCGGTCTACAATGAGCAGTTCTTC	CASSLKGLAGGPVYNEQFF	TRBV7-9	TRBJ2-1	-	TRBD2
TGTGCCAGCAGCCACTTTGACAGGGGGCAAACTGAAGCTTTCTTT	CASSHFDRGQTEAFF	TRBV3-1/TRBV3-2	TRBJ1-1	-	TRBD1
TGTGCCAGCAGCGAGGCGGGACTAGCGGGAGGATCGACCGGGGAGCTGTTTTTT	CASSEAGLAGGSTGELFF	TRBV9	TRBJ2-2	-	TRBD2
TGTGCCAGCAGCTCCGAAGCTTTGGGCAGCACAGATACGCAGTATTTT	CASSSEALGSTDTQYF	TRBV5-6	TRBJ2-3	-	-
TGTGCCAGTACTAGCGGGAGTTCAGATACGCAGTATTTT	CASTSGSSDTQYF	TRBV5-4	TRBJ2-3	-	TRBD2
TGTGCCAGCAGTTACTCTGGGACTAGGGCGGATGAGCAGTTCTTC	CASSYSGTRADEQFF	TRBV6-6	TRBJ2-1	-	TRBD2
TGTGCTAGTGGTTTGGCCTACAGGGGGGCCAAAAACATTCAGTACTTC	CASGLAYRGAKNIQYF	TRBV12-5	TRBJ2-4	-	TRBD1